The 14 T cell receptor beta chains below come from one sample, sequenced in a study of vaccination and CD4 T cells after COVID-19 (dated by TCRdb to 2022 to 2024). This specimen's treatment or condition label, interpreted: roughly 11-day PBMC culture with coronavirus spike peptide pools or control peptides (ViraFEST assay). CD4+ T cells from unexposed donors were collected before the COVID-19 pandemic (2011-2018). Their cognate antigens are unknown. Library generation was performed with PCR. The sequencing machine was an Illumina iSeq 100. At the Johns Hopkins FTIC core, DNA from the cultured CD4+ T cells underwent TCR sequencing with the Oncomine TCR Beta short-read assay. TCRdb itself trimmed the public reads at Q25 with fastp, ran MiXCR and retained productive beta chains. Rows merge per CDR3 protein into single entries with the most common DNA and genes. Across this sample there are around 2,000 distinct CDR3 sequences, with about half seen only once. Clones ranked in the top ten supply 55% to 75% of the sample.

Material for sequencing was CD4+ T cells from blood, cultured in vitro. The receptors were sampled from a human donor in good health.

The chain uses TRBV20-1 and TRBJ2-3, with 8 bases identical to TRBD1. Germline V gives CDR1 DFQATT, CDR2 SNEGSKA (reference sequence). Trimming at V came to 0 bases and at J to 2 bases, leaving 10 bases not matched to a gene. There are 17 residues in the CDR3. CDR3 coding DNA: TGCAGTGCTAGAGACCCCTCCGGGACAGGCTCCACAGATACGCAGTATTTT. Protein product: CSARDPSGTGSTDTQYF.

This clonotype was recorded a few times. The chain uses TRBV20-1 and TRBJ1-4, with a tentative D call TRBD1 (5 bases). The CDR3 is made up of 12 amino acids. The germline CDR1 and CDR2 sequences are DFQATT and SNEGSKA (reference sequence). The V and J ends lost 1 base and 6 bases respectively, with 6 bases between them. CDR3 sequence (DNA): TGCAGTGCTAGAGTGGGGGATGAAAAACTGTTTTTT. Translating gives CSARVGDEKLFF.

The chain uses TRBV5-4 and TRBJ1-2; D uncertain. This CDR3 has 13 residues. The V gene lost 4 bases and the J gene lost 8 bases, with 15 bases spanning the gap. Germline CDR1 reads SGHNT; CDR2 reads YYREEE (reference sequence). This CDR3 reads CASSGKGGQGYTF. CDR3 sequence (DNA): TGTGCCAGCAGCGGGAAGGGAGGGCAGGGCTACACCTTC.

The table lists this clonotype with a few counts. V is TRBV19 and J is TRBJ2-5, with 8 positions matching TRBD1. Germline assignment: CDR1 LNHDA and CDR2 SQIVND (reference sequence). The CDR3 runs to 15 residues. J was trimmed by 5 bases and V by 5 bases; bases with no gene match: 10. The DNA of the CDR3 is TGTGCCAGTAGTTACTCAGGGGGCGGTTCGGAGACCCAGTACTTC. Protein product: CASSYSGGGSETQYF.

By share, this clonotype counts as large. This rearrangement joins TRBV20-1 to TRBJ2-1; TRBD2 aligns across 9 bases. The trim removed 0 bases at V and 4 bases at J, leaving 4 bases unmatched. CDR1 and CDR2 from the germline V gene are DFQATT and SNEGSKA (reference sequence). The CDR3 loop spans 15 amino acids. DNA of the CDR3: TGCAGTGCTAGAGACCGCGGGAGGGGTTACAATGAGCAGTTCTTC. It yields the protein CSARDRGRGYNEQFF.

This clonotype has a handful of counts. This sequence joins TRBV11-3 and TRBJ2-2; 9 nucleotides align to TRBD1. The ends lost 4 bases at V and 4 bases at J; junction bases unmatched: 7. This CDR3 comprises 16 residues. The germline V gene has CDR1 SGHNT and CDR2 YENEEA. The CDR3, as DNA: TGTGCCAGCAGCTGGGAGGGGACAGGGTCCACCGGGGAGCTGTTTTTT. It encodes CASSWEGTGSTGELFF.

The chain couples TRBV6-1 to TRBJ1-5; unclear D gene. Germline V gene sequence: CDR1 MNHNS, CDR2 SASEGT. The V and J ends lost 11 bases and 0 bases respectively, with 14 bases between them. The CDR3 runs to 14 residues. CDR3 in DNA: TGTGCCTGCGGACTAAGACATAGCAATCAGCCCCAGCATTTT. Translated, it gives CACGLRHSNQPQHF.

This clonotype appeared a single time. The genes are TRBV9 and TRBJ2-2, with D uncertain. The CDR3 is 13 amino acids. Between the trimmed V and J ends, which lost 4 bases and 4 bases, there was a span of 8 bases. CDR1 and CDR2 from the germline V gene are SGDLS and YYNGEE. CDR3: CASSPTVTGELFF. The CDR3 DNA reads as TGTGCCAGCAGCCCTACCGTCACCGGGGAGCTGTTTTTT.

The V gene is TRBV10-3, the J gene TRBJ1-2; 7 nucleotides line up with TRBD1. CDR1 is ENHRY, CDR2 SYGVKD, per germline. The CDR3 is made up of 15 amino acids. V shed 5 bases, J shed 2 bases, and the junction held 8 bases outside the gene matches. CDR3 loop: CAISRGQMTNYGYTF. Here the CDR3 DNA reads TGTGCCATCAGTAGGGGACAGATGACGAACTATGGCTACACCTTC.

CDR3 in DNA: TGTGCCAGCAGCTTAAGGGCGACCGGGGAGCTGTTTTTT. This gives the protein CASSLRATGELFF. The rearrangement joins TRBV11-2 to TRBJ2-2; D gene ambiguous. With 2 bases removed from V and 5 bases from J, the gap between germline ends came to 6 bases. Germline values: CDR1 SGHAT, CDR2 FQNNGV. This CDR3 has 13 residues. Full variable domain (remainder filled in from reference TRBV11-2 and TRBJ2-2): EAGVAQSPRYKIIEKRQSVAFWCNPISGHATLYWYQQILGQGPKLLIQFQNNGVVDDSQLPKDRFSAERLKGVDSTLKIQPAKLEDSAVYLCASSLRATGELFFGEGSRLTVL.

The rearrangement links TRBV19 to TRBJ1-5, with D maybe TRBD1 (5 bases). The V end was cut by 1 base, the J end by 1 base, with 11 bases between. Germline V gene data show CDR1 as LNHDA and CDR2 as SQIVND (reference sequence). The CDR3 has 16 residues. The CDR3 loop is CASSIVMGVSNQPQHF. As DNA, the CDR3 is TGTGCCAGTAGTATAGTAATGGGGGTGAGCAATCAGCCCCAGCATTTT. Full variable domain (rest looked up from reference TRBV19 and TRBJ1-5): DGGITQSPKYLFRKEGQNVTLSCEQNLNHDAMYWYRQDPGQGLRLIYYSQIVNDFQKGDIAEGYSVSREKKESFPLTVTSAQKNPTAFYLCASSIVMGVSNQPQHFGDGTRLSIL.

The J gene is TRBJ2-7, the V gene TRBV6-1; the D call may be TRBD1 or TRBD2 (5 bases each). V was trimmed by 6 bases and J by 5 bases, leaving 17 bases between them. CDR1 is MNHNS and CDR2 is SASEGT in the germline V gene. The CDR3 runs 14 residues. CDR3 DNA sequence: TGTGCCAGCAGCGAGGGGCAGGGCGGACACGAGCAGTACTTC. Translation gives CASSEGQGGHEQYF.

The chain combines TRBV2 with TRBJ1-5, with D possibly being TRBD1 or TRBD2 (5 bases each). Judging by the DNA end, TRBJ2-3 fits better; the J call may be wrong. The CDR3 extends over 14 amino acids. Germline CDR1 reads SNHLY; CDR2 reads FYNNEI. The chain's CDR3 is CASKRGDSNQPQYF. The CDR3 nucleotides are TGTGCCAGCAAGAGAGGGGATAGCAATCAGCCCCAGTATTTT.

This clonotype came up once. The chain has TRBV27 and TRBJ2-3, with 10 bases lining up with TRBD2. This CDR3 spans 15 amino acids. In germline, CDR1 is MNHEY, CDR2 SMNVEV (reference sequence). Trimming took 7 bases from V and 2 from J; bases not matched to a gene: 6. CDR3 nucleotide sequence: TGTGCCAGCATCCAGAGCGGGAGGGTCACAGATACGCAGTATTTT. Translation gives CASIQSGRVTDTQYF.